The TCR beta chain under discussion was sequenced for a study of beta chain features in type 1 diabetes (dated by TCRdb to 2016 to 2019). At the level of the whole study: Mean age, gender distribution, total cell number and subset yield were not different between patients and healthy donors. Across all samples, 90 million to 130 million sorted cells were examined, and cell number per subset correlated strongly with RNA yield. In the study, TCRB repertoires of sorted circulating CD4+ T cell subsets from recently diagnosed type 1 diabetes patients were compared with those of matched healthy donors. Whereas all 30 or so donors provided naive and central memory subsets, regulatory and stem cell-like memory subsets were isolated from just 8 patients and roughly eight healthy donors.

The entire isolated RNA was reverse transcribed using the High Capacity cDNA Reverse Transcription Kit, and thus expressed TCRB transcripts were sequenced. Naive, central memory and regulatory T cell samples underwent deep immunoSEQ sequencing, averaging around 3.6 million total reads per sample. Sorted cells were lysed in RLT buffer and RNA was extracted with DNase-treated RNeasy Micro or Mini kits, depending on cell number. Each cell subset was processed on its own to prevent cross-contamination, while patient and healthy donor samples were processed together. Using the immunoSEQ multiplex PCR, TCRB sequences were amplified from cDNA into 87-bp fragments spanning the CDR3 region. Sequencing of the amplicons was done on the Illumina HiSeq platform. Regarding the original processing steps: Synthetic template baselines were used to correct PCR bias computationally, reads within Hamming distance 2 were collapsed, and singletons that could not be merged were discarded. Reads were aligned to IMGT to assign V, D and J genes, CDR3 length, and insertions or deletions at six rearrangement sites. Within each subset, clonotype counts were normalized to sorted cell number, and only after that were true diversity and Gini coefficients computed with the tcR R package. The overlap coefficient, calculated on TCRB nucleotide sequences, was used to quantify repertoire sharing. Entries here come from immuneACCESS through TCRdb and include only in-frame sequences with V and J called. Some clones fail to appear in such tables; in the studies checked, an unresolved V gene covers under half of the shortfall, and the cause of the remainder is unknown. V, J and clone size reflect that table, while D and trimming were determined from the DNA. Present in this sample are approximately 150,000 clones, roughly 10% of which were seen just once. The ten biggest clones cover 0.65% of the sample.

Each donor gave one peripheral blood draw, averaging about 100 mL, which was collected into heparinised tubes. Naive, central memory, regulatory and stem cell-like memory CD4+ T cells were sorted on a BD FACSAria II using a panel including CD45RO, CCR7, CD25, CD127, CD95 and CD27. Every sorted population had a purity above 95%. PBMCs were isolated right away by Lymphoprep density gradient centrifugation and were stained directly, without culture. Samples were stained and sorted in pairs, with one healthy donor and one patient per experiment, so that batch effects were minimized. The sample holds a few counts of this clone. Its antigen specificity is not known. One base away there is no much larger clone; base qualities are not given. Here is what the overall study found, with its caveats: Fewer insertions and more nucleotide deletions at VDJ recombination sites were observed in patients with type 1 diabetes, implying thymic rearrangement abnormalities. In all four CD4+ subsets, TCRB CDR3 length was moderately but significantly shorter in type 1 diabetes patients. Naive, central memory and regulatory TCRB repertoires appeared to be more similar among patients than among healthy donors. Because small numbers of individuals were included in the HLA sub-analyses, any influence of HLA type on TCRB rearrangement was left unresolved. Shorter templates might be favored by PCR, yet because patient and control samples were amplified and corrected together, any such skew would affect both groups equally. Because cDNA was sequenced instead of genomic DNA, highly expressing activated cells could be over-represented, though the groups showed no difference in activation or CD3 levels.

The sequenced sample was central memory CD4+ T cells from blood. The receptor was derived from a woman between 40 and 50 years old in good health.

The CDR3 is CASSQASEAFF. The DNA sequence is as follows: TGTGCCAGCAGTCAGGCGAGTGAAGCTTTCTTT. The V and J genes are TRBV14 and TRBJ1-1; confidence is insufficient to name the D gene. The CDR3 holds 11 amino acids from the cysteine to the phenylalanine. Of the read, only the CDR3 DNA is kept; its 33 bases are in frame from base 1. V gives up 6 bases and J gives up 7 bases, and the segment between their germline ends measures 9 bases. Per the germline V gene, SGHDN is the CDR1 and FVKESK is the CDR2. The full variable domain, with segments outside the CDR3 supplied by the reference TRBV14 and TRBJ1-1 proteins, appears as EAGVTQFPSHSVIEKGQTVTLRCDPISGHDNLYWYRRVMGKEIKFLLHFVKESKQDESGMPNNRFLAERTGGTYSTLKVQPAELEDSGVYFCASSQASEAFFGQGTRLTVV.